This TCR beta chain was documented in a study of Graves' ophthalmopathy and Graves' hyperthyroidism. From RNA, the CDR3 regions of TCR beta chains were amplified and sequenced. Second-round multiplex PCR came after first-round RT-PCR with HTBI primers. A single record per CDR3 protein comes from TCRdb applying MiXCR to the multiplex PCR reads. The repertoire has around 1,000,000 distinct CDR3 sequences, roughly 35% of them found once; the top ten carry roughly 10%. This clonotype was counted many times. The antigen is unknown. General study results and limits: Blood was where most expanded thyroid clonotypes above 0.001 frequency also turned up.

V was trimmed by 3 bases and J by 7 bases, leaving 16 bases between them. Germline values: CDR1 SGHTA, CDR2 FQGNSA. This CDR3 contains 14 residues. The sequence was obtained from an adult man with Graves' hyperthyroidism. Sequences were obtained from peripheral blood or thyroid tissue (not recorded which). V gene TRBV7-2 combines with J gene TRBJ2-7; D is possibly TRBD1 (6 bases). In DNA form, the CDR3 reads TGTGCCAGCAGCTTCCTACAGGGTAGAGGAGAGCAGTACTTC. Its protein product is CASSFLQGRGEQYF.